Each of the 12 T cell receptor beta chains below was sequenced from the same sample in a study of T cell repertoires in cytomegalovirus infection. Each CDR3 protein gets one entry after TCRdb re-called the reads with MiXCR. This table holds about 740,000 distinct CDR3 sequences, 35% to 45% found once. The sequenced sample consisted of PBMCs. The origin of the receptors is a human donor in good health (CMV status not recorded). Some clones in this sample may be carry-over from other donors' samples.

This clonotype was seen at least ten times. This chain links TRBV7-8 with TRBJ1-1; 8 positions match TRBD1. Germline V gene lookup returns CDR1 SGHVS and CDR2 FQNEAQ. V dropped 4 bases and J dropped 9; count of bases not matched to a gene: 10. The length of the CDR3 is 14 residues. CDR3 loop: CASSSRQGKGKAFF. As DNA, the CDR3 is TGTGCCAGCAGCTCCCGACAGGGGAAGGGGAAAGCTTTCTTT.

This clonotype was observed a handful of times. This rearrangement joins TRBV15 to TRBJ2-1; D not certain. V was shortened by 1 base and J by 10 bases, with 11 bases between the two germline ends. The CDR3 sequence is 13 residues long. Germline V gene lookup returns CDR1 LNHNV and CDR2 YYDKDF (reference sequence). The CDR3 DNA is TGTGCCACCAGCAGAGTTGTAGCACAGGAGCAGTTCTTC. It yields the protein CATSRVVAQEQFF.

This clonotype came up a few times. The chain combines TRBV7-6 with TRBJ2-1; TRBD2 matches at 9 bases. Germline CDR1 reads SGHVS; CDR2 reads FNYEAQ. The CDR3 runs to 12 residues. V lost 5 bases and J lost 9; bases outside the gene matches: 2. The CDR3 here is CASSGGGGEQFF. CDR3 sequence (DNA): TGTGCCAGCAGCGGCGGGGGGGGTGAGCAGTTCTTC.

This clonotype was counted between two and nine times. V gene TRBV6-6 combines with J gene TRBJ2-3; TRBD2 might be the D (6 bases). The CDR3 runs 13 residues. With 8 bases removed from V and 4 bases from J, the gap between germline ends came to 13 bases. The germline V gene encodes CDR1 MNHNY and CDR2 SVGAGI (reference sequence). In DNA form, the CDR3 reads TGTGCCAGCTGGAGGGAGATCTCAGATACGCAGTATTTT. Translated, it gives CASWREISDTQYF.

The V and J genes are TRBV7-2 and TRBJ1-1, with D perhaps matching TRBD1 (6 bases). Germline V gene data show CDR1 as SGHTA and CDR2 as FQGNSA. The V and J ends lost 6 bases and 0 bases respectively, with 17 bases between them. This CDR3 contains 16 residues. Here the CDR3 reads CASRDRGKRMNTEAFF. The CDR3 nucleotides read TGTGCCAGCAGGGATAGGGGGAAGAGAATGAACACTGAAGCTTTCTTT.

Regarding this clonotype: Relative to the germline gene, one junction end is altered; a read error may explain this. The chain couples TRBV30 to TRBJ1-1; 8 positions match TRBD1. Germline assignment: CDR1 GTSNPN and CDR2 SVGIG (reference sequence). The CDR3 is 13 amino acids. The CDR3 loop is CAWRDRVNTEALF. For the CDR3, the DNA is TGTGCCTGGAGGGACAGGGTGAACACTGAAGCTTTATTT.

The chain carries TRBV18 and TRBJ2-5, with D tentatively TRBD2 (5 bases). Trimming stripped 4 bases from V and 0 bases from J, with 18 bases between. CDR3 length: 17 residues. Germline CDR1 reads KGHSH; CDR2 reads LQKENI. CDR3 DNA sequence: TGTGCCAGCTCACGGGTTCTTGGCGGACTCAACCAAGAGACCCAGTACTTC. Its translation: CASSRVLGGLNQETQYF.

The gene calls are TRBV28 and TRBJ2-3; TRBD1 agrees at 7 bases. J was trimmed by 1 base and V by 6 bases; bases with no gene match: 13. Looked up from germline, CDR1 is MDHEN and CDR2 is SYDVKM. The CDR3 covers 17 residues. Here the CDR3 reads CASSPNRADRGTDTQYF. DNA for the CDR3: TGTGCCAGCAGCCCTAACAGGGCAGACAGGGGCACAGATACGCAGTATTTT. Full variable domain (missing parts from reference TRBV28 and TRBJ2-3): DVKVTQSSRYLVKRTGEKVFLECVQDMDHENMFWYRQDPGLGLRLIYFSYDVKMKEKGDIPEGYSVSREKKERFSLILESASTNQTSMYLCASSPNRADRGTDTQYFGPGTRLTVL.

The table lists this clonotype with many counts. This rearrangement joins TRBV7-8 to TRBJ1-1, with 8 nucleotides matching TRBD1. V trimming: 1 base; J trimming: 6 bases; junction bases outside the gene matches: 10. This CDR3 is 16 amino acids long. The germline V gene encodes CDR1 SGHVS and CDR2 FQNEAQ. The CDR3 bases are TGTGCCAGCAGCTTAGAACGGACAGGGTTGTTTGCTGAAGCTTTCTTT. It translates to CASSLERTGLFAEAFF.

This clonotype was picked up a small number of times. The chain uses TRBV25-1 and TRBJ2-2; the D is unclear. V gave up 4 bases and J gave up 8 bases, with 5 bases separating them. CDR3 size: 11 residues. The germline V gene encodes CDR1 MGHDK and CDR2 SYGVNS. In DNA form, the CDR3 reads TGTGCCAGCAGTGGAATAGGGGAGCTGTTTTTT. Residues: CASSGIGELFF. The whole variable domain, filled in from reference TRBV25-1 and TRBJ2-2, reads EADIYQTPRYLVIGTGKKITLECSQTMGHDKMYWYQQDPGMELHLIHYSYGVNSTEKGDLSSESTVSRIRTEHFPLTLESARPSHTSQYLCASSGIGELFFGEGSRLTVL.

The chain recombines TRBV6-2 or TRBV6-3 with TRBJ2-3; TRBD1 aligns across 11 bases. This CDR3 contains 15 residues. CDR1 is MNHEY and CDR2 is SVGEGT in the germline V gene. V was clipped by 6 bases and J by 6 bases; unmatched bases: 8. The CDR3 loop is CASSPGQGVLDTQYF. The CDR3 nucleotides are TGTGCCAGCAGCCCGGGACAGGGGGTTCTGGATACGCAGTATTTT.

About this clonotype: The CDR3 does not end in the conserved phenylalanine or tryptophan, so this is likely a read error. The rearrangement links TRBV6-8 to TRBJ1-1; tentatively, D is TRBD1 (5 bases). Germline lookup yields CDR1 MNHGY and CDR2 SAAAGT. The CDR3 covers 15 residues. Trimming pared 1 base from V and 1 base from J, leaving 10 bases between. The CDR3 region has the DNA TGTGCCAGCAGTTACTTGCAGGGAGGGAACACTGAAGCTTTCTGT. It translates to CASSYLQGGNTEAFC.